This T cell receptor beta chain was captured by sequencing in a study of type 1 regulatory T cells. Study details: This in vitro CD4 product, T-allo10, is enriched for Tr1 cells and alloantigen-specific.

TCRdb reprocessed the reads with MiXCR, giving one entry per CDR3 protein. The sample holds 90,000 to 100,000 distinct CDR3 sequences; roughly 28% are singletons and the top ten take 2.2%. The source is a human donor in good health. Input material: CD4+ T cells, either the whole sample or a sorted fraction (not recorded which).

The CDR3 bases are TGTGCCAGCAGCCCTCAGAGCGGGAGCGTTAGCACCGGGGAGCTGTTTTTT. Protein: CASSPQSGSVSTGELFF. The rearrangement uses TRBV11-3 and TRBJ2-2, with 8 bases that match TRBD2. The V gene's germline CDR1 is SGHNT and CDR2 YENEEA. V gave up 5 bases and J gave up 4 bases; unmatched junction bases: 12. The CDR3 sequence is 17 residues long.